The 32 T cell receptor beta chains below all came from one sample that was sequenced in a study of OX40 agonist ivuxolimab in advanced cancers. Assay: immunoSEQ multiplex PCR; the TCRdb copy retains only in-frame clones and omits some. The table lists fewer than 25,000 clones, roughly 90% of them singletons. The source material was CD4+ or CD8+ T cells sorted from blood, sampled in a trial of the OX40 agonist ivuxolimab. The receptors derive from an adult with an advanced solid tumor such as melanoma, head and neck, liver or kidney cancer.

The chain is built from TRBV7-9 and TRBJ2-1, with 7 positions matching TRBD1. Trimming took 1 base from V and 0 from J; bases not matched to a gene: 0. The germline V gene has CDR1 SEHNR and CDR2 FQNEAQ (reference sequence). CDR3 size: 15 residues. The CDR3: CASSLGDSSYNEQFF. In nucleotides, the CDR3 is TGTGCCAGCAGCTTAGGGGACAGCTCCTACAATGAGCAGTTCTTC. Full variable domain (rest looked up from reference TRBV7-9 and TRBJ2-1): DTGVSQNPRHKITKRGQNVTFRCDPISEHNRLYWYRQTLGQGPEFLTYFQNEAQLEKSRLLSDRFSAERPKGSFSTLEIQRTEQGDSAMYLCASSLGDSSYNEQFFGPGTRLTVL.

The V and J genes are TRBV27 and TRBJ2-3; D is undetermined. This CDR3 has 13 amino acids. CDR1 is MNHEY and CDR2 is SMNVEV in the germline V gene (reference sequence). V lost 5 bases to trimming and J lost 6 bases, with 12 bases between them. CDR3 sequence reads: CASSGNLGDTQYF. The CDR3, as DNA: TGTGCCAGCAGTGGCAACTTGGGGGATACGCAGTATTTT.

The CDR3 DNA reads TGTGCCAGCAGCTTGGTGCAGGGTCCATTCGTCTCTGGAAACACCATATATTTT. Translated, it gives CASSLVQGPFVSGNTIYF. This sequence joins TRBV5-8 and TRBJ1-3, with D possibly matching TRBD1 (5 bases). Germline V CDR1 and CDR2: SGHTS, YDEGEE. The CDR3 has 18 residues. V lost 0 bases and J 0 bases, leaving 16 bases between the germline ends.

This rearrangement joins TRBV19 to TRBJ1-2; D perhaps matches TRBD1 (5 bases). The CDR3 spans 14 residues. Per germline, CDR1 LNHDA and CDR2 SQIVND (reference sequence). V dropped 8 bases and J dropped 5 bases, with 18 bases sitting between them. The CDR3: CASLGGITGYGYTF. Written as DNA, the CDR3 is TGTGCCAGTTTGGGTGGGATTACAGGATATGGCTACACCTTC.

This chain joins TRBV5-1 and TRBJ1-6; the match to TRBD1 covers 10 bases. Germline lookup yields CDR1 SGHRS and CDR2 YFSETQ. Trimming at V came to 2 bases and at J to 10 bases, leaving 12 bases not matched to a gene. This CDR3 comprises 17 residues. Written as DNA, the CDR3 is TGCGCCAGCAGCTTATCGAATCCCGGGACAGGGGTCTCACCCCTCCACTTT. Translating it yields CASSLSNPGTGVSPLHF.

J is TRBJ1-1 and V is TRBV30, with a possible D match to TRBD1 (5 bases). This CDR3 has 14 residues. Trimming took off 0 bases at V and 4 bases at J, with 12 bases between the two ends. Germline V CDR1 and CDR2: GTSNPN, SVGIG (reference sequence). DNA for the CDR3: TGTGCCTGGAGTGTAACGGGAAGGGGCACTGAAGCTTTCTTT. It specifies CAWSVTGRGTEAFF.

The chain employs TRBV11-2 and TRBJ2-5, with D maybe TRBD1 (6 bases). CDR1 is SGHAT, CDR2 FQNNGV, per germline. The V gene lost 1 base and the J gene lost 1 base, with 10 bases spanning the gap. This CDR3 region has 15 residues. CDR3 sequence: CASSLGGTPQETQYF. CDR3 sequence (DNA): TGTGCCAGCAGCTTAGGAGGGACACCCCAAGAGACCCAGTACTTC.

The V gene is TRBV5-1, the J gene TRBJ1-2, with D possibly matching TRBD1 (6 bases). Germline CDR1 is SGHRS and CDR2 is YFSETQ. Trimming removed 3 bases from V and 2 bases from J, with 11 bases in between. CDR3 length equals 14 residues. The CDR3 DNA is TGCGCCAGCAGCTCCCGGACAGCGAACTATGGCTACACCTTC. Translation: CASSSRTANYGYTF.

This clone has only a few counts. The chain employs TRBV2 and TRBJ2-2; possibly TRBD1 for D (5 bases). The CDR3 has 15 residues. CDR1 is SNHLY and CDR2 is FYNNEI in the germline V gene. The V and J ends lost 7 bases and 4 bases respectively, with 16 bases between them. CDR3 amino acids: CASKLGLRSTGELFF. CDR3 coding DNA: TGTGCCAGCAAGTTGGGGCTTCGAAGCACCGGGGAGCTGTTTTTT.

CDR3 region: CASKNRGMYTEAFF. CDR3 nucleotide sequence: TGTGCCAGCAAAAACAGGGGAATGTACACTGAAGCTTTCTTT. V gene TRBV5-8 combines with J gene TRBJ1-1; 7 bases map to TRBD1. The CDR3 runs 14 residues. Losses at the gene ends were 6 bases for V and 3 bases for J; bases not matched to a gene: 8. Germline CDR1 SGHTS, CDR2 YDEGEE.

This clone was seen only once. V and J are TRBV6-5 and TRBJ1-2; 8 positions agree with TRBD1. The CDR3 sequence is 15 residues long. Germline V gene sequence: CDR1 MNHEY, CDR2 SVGAGI. V dropped 5 bases and J dropped 1; count of bases not matched to a gene: 6. The CDR3 region is CASSTRDRLNYGYTF. CDR3 DNA: TGTGCCAGCAGTACTCGGGACAGGCTTAACTATGGCTACACCTTC.

J is TRBJ1-3 and V is TRBV29-1; 9 bases agree with TRBD1. The CDR3 runs to 15 residues. Germline lookup yields CDR1 SQVTM and CDR2 ANQGSEA. The junction had 6 bases not matched to a gene; V was cut back by 6 bases and J by 0 bases. The CDR3 protein is CSVGTGSSSGNTIYF. For the CDR3, the DNA is TGCAGCGTAGGGACAGGGTCAAGCTCTGGAAACACCATATATTTT.

This sequence joins TRBV5-1 and TRBJ1-6; the D gene is possibly TRBD1 (6 bases). Germline V gene sequence: CDR1 SGHRS, CDR2 YFSETQ. The CDR3 contains 15 residues. V lost 3 bases to trimming and J lost 5 bases, with 12 bases between them. The CDR3 nucleotides read TGCGCCAGCAGCTCGTCGGGACACCATAATTCACCCCTCCACTTT. Its protein product is CASSSSGHHNSPLHF.

A remark on this clone: This sample includes further DNA sequences coding for the same CDR3. The CDR3 region has the DNA TGCGCCAGCAGCTTGGGACAGATGAACACTGAAGCTTTCTTT. Residues: CASSLGQMNTEAFF. The V and J genes are TRBV5-1 and TRBJ1-1; possibly TRBD1 for D (5 bases). CDR1 is SGHRS, CDR2 YFSETQ, per germline. The CDR3 extends over 14 amino acids. The germline V and J ends were trimmed by 0 bases and 0 bases, with 6 bases remaining between them. The whole variable domain, filled in from reference TRBV5-1 and TRBJ1-1, reads KAGVTQTPRYLIKTRGQQVTLSCSPISGHRSVSWYQQTPGQGLQFLFEYFSETQRNKGNFPGRFSGRQFSNSRSEMNVSTLELGDSALYLCASSLGQMNTEAFFGQGTRLTVV.

This clone appeared a single time. The chain recombines TRBV5-1 with TRBJ2-5; maybe TRBD2 (6 bases). Trimming left V 4 bases short and J 2 bases short, with 15 bases between. Germline V gene lookup returns CDR1 SGHRS and CDR2 YFSETQ. The CDR3 runs to 15 residues. The CDR3 DNA is TGCGCCAGCAGCCCGCCGCTGGGGGGACAAGAGACCCAGTACTTC. Translation: CASSPPLGGQETQYF.

This chain links TRBV30 with TRBJ1-2, with unresolved D. This CDR3 spans 13 amino acids. CDR1 and CDR2 from the germline V gene are GTSNPN and SVGIG (reference sequence). The V gene lost 3 bases and the J gene lost 3 bases, with 11 bases spanning the gap. The CDR3 nucleotides read TGTGCCTGGAGAGCGGAGAGTTACTATGGCTACACCTTC. Encoded protein: CAWRAESYYGYTF.

The chain uses TRBV6-1 and TRBJ2-1, with D perhaps TRBD2 (6 bases). The germline gives CDR1 MNHNS, CDR2 SASEGT. CDR3 length: 18 residues. The V end lost 0 bases, the J end lost 0 bases, and 15 bases lay between the germline ends. CDR3 sequence: CASSEAPTSLSSYNEQFF. CDR3 sequence (DNA): TGTGCCAGCAGTGAAGCCCCCACTAGCCTTAGCTCCTACAATGAGCAGTTCTTC.

The V and J genes are TRBV5-6 and TRBJ1-6; D gene unclear. From germline, CDR1 is SGHDT and CDR2 YYEEEE. The CDR3 consists of 18 residues. The germline V and J ends were trimmed by 3 bases and 3 bases, with 19 bases remaining between them. The CDR3 protein is CASSSVKERTYYNSPLHF. The CDR3 bases are TGTGCCAGCAGCTCCGTTAAGGAGAGAACCTACTATAATTCACCCCTCCACTTT.

Written as DNA, the CDR3 is TGTGCCAGCAGCTTAGGACTAGCGTTCACAGATACGCAGTATTTT. Amino acids: CASSLGLAFTDTQYF. The genes are TRBV11-3 and TRBJ2-3, with 8 bases matching TRBD2. This CDR3 has 15 amino acids. CDR1 is SGHNT, CDR2 YENEEA, per germline. The junction had 2 bases not matched to a gene; V was cut back by 1 base and J by 2 bases.

This chain links TRBV7-9 with TRBJ1-6; a weak D match, TRBD1 (6 bases). The V and J ends lost 1 base and 12 bases respectively, with 13 bases between them. The CDR3 is made up of 14 amino acids. Germline lookup yields CDR1 SEHNR and CDR2 FQNEAQ (reference sequence). As DNA, the CDR3 is TGTGCCAGCAGCTTAGACAGGGAAGGGAAACCCCTCCACTTT. As protein: CASSLDREGKPLHF. Based on the CDR3 plus reference TRBV7-9 and TRBJ1-6, the full variable domain is DTGVSQNPRHKITKRGQNVTFRCDPISEHNRLYWYRQTLGQGPEFLTYFQNEAQLEKSRLLSDRFSAERPKGSFSTLEIQRTEQGDSAMYLCASSLDREGKPLHFGNGTRLTVT.

The gene calls are TRBV10-3 and TRBJ2-1, with 13 nucleotides matching TRBD2. The J segment lost 3 bases and the V segment lost 8 bases, leaving 16 bases of the junction unmatched. Germline V gene data show CDR1 as ENHRY and CDR2 as SYGVKD. The CDR3 loop spans 19 amino acids. CDR3 in DNA: TGTGCCATCTCACCCGGGACTAGCGGGGCCAACGTCCTCTACAATGAGCAGTTCTTC. Encoded protein: CAISPGTSGANVLYNEQFF.

CDR3 sequence reads: CASSHPGTSGKTQYF. In nucleotides, the CDR3 is TGTGCCAGCAGCCACCCAGGGACTAGCGGAAAGACCCAGTACTTC. The V gene is TRBV7-4, the J gene TRBJ2-5; TRBD2 aligns across 11 bases. CDR1 and CDR2 (germline): SGHVT, SQSDAQ. The CDR3 spans 15 residues. The V gene end was trimmed by 5 bases and the J gene end by 6 bases; junction bases not matched to a gene: 8.

The gene calls are TRBV6-1 and TRBJ2-2; D remains ambiguous. The CDR3 sequence is 15 residues long. Germline lookup yields CDR1 MNHNS and CDR2 SASEGT. Trimming stripped 6 bases from V and 2 bases from J, with 13 bases between. CDR3 DNA sequence: TGTGCCAGCAGCGACATTGGACGTAACACCGGGGAGCTGTTTTTT. Protein: CASSDIGRNTGELFF.

V and J are TRBV6-5 and TRBJ2-1, with D possibly being TRBD2 (5 bases). Germline CDR1 MNHEY, CDR2 SVGAGI. The CDR3 consists of 16 residues. The germline V and J ends were trimmed by 4 bases and 2 bases, with 15 bases remaining between them. CDR3 protein: CASSLGLLGPYNEQFF. The CDR3 region has the DNA TGTGCCAGCAGTTTAGGACTCCTCGGGCCCTACAATGAGCAGTTCTTC.

This chain connects TRBV10-1 to TRBJ2-1, with a possible D match to TRBD2 (5 bases). The CDR3 contains 14 residues. Deletions cut 8 bases from V and 5 bases from J, with 16 bases between. Germline CDR1 reads WNHNN; CDR2 reads SYGVQD (reference sequence). The CDR3 protein is CASSPRGEDNEQFF. The CDR3 DNA sequence: TGCGCCAGCTCTCCCCGGGGAGAGGACAATGAGCAGTTCTTC.

This chain joins TRBV6-5 and TRBJ2-7, with 13 bases aligning to TRBD2. Trimming removed 6 bases from V and 4 bases from J; junction bases left unmatched: 6. CDR3 size: 15 residues. Germline V gene data show CDR1 as MNHEY and CDR2 as SVGAGI. In DNA form, the CDR3 reads TGTGCCAGCAGACCAGGACTAGCGGGAGTGTACGAGCAGTACTTC. Translation: CASRPGLAGVYEQYF.

V gene TRBV18 combines with J gene TRBJ1-3; 9 bases map to TRBD1. The junction had 2 bases not matched to a gene; V was cut back by 3 bases and J by 5 bases. The CDR3 extends over 14 amino acids. The germline V gene has CDR1 KGHSH and CDR2 LQKENI. The CDR3 is CASSPGQGRNTIYF. The CDR3 bases are TGTGCCAGCTCACCGGGACAGGGTAGAAACACCATATATTTT.

This clone showed up just a few times. V is TRBV7-2 and J is TRBJ2-1; no definite D call. The germline gives CDR1 SGHTA, CDR2 FQGNSA. The CDR3 totals 12 residues. The V end lost 1 base, the J end lost 12 bases, and 10 bases lay between the germline ends. This CDR3 reads CASSLGSPGQFF. CDR3 nucleotide sequence: TGTGCCAGCAGCTTAGGTTCTCCTGGGCAGTTCTTC.

The chain recombines TRBV5-1 with TRBJ2-7; D unclear. From germline, CDR1 is SGHRS and CDR2 YFSETQ. V gave up 2 bases and J gave up 0 bases, with 9 bases separating them. CDR3 length: 14 amino acids. CDR3 in DNA: TGCGCCAGCAGCTTTGACGCGAACTCCTACGAGCAGTACTTC. It encodes CASSFDANSYEQYF.

This clone turned up a few times. V and J are TRBV7-9 and TRBJ1-6; D gene uncertain. This CDR3 contains 12 residues. Per the germline V gene, CDR1 is SEHNR and CDR2 is FQNEAQ (reference sequence). V was cut by 2 bases and J by 9 bases, with 5 bases left in between. CDR3 in DNA: TGTGCCAGCAGCTTAACGTCTTCACCCCTCCACTTT. Amino acids: CASSLTSSPLHF.

This clone was seen only once. The gene calls are TRBV28 and TRBJ2-1; 10 bases match TRBD2. The V segment lost 5 bases and the J segment 6 bases; nucleotides outside the gene matches: 7. The CDR3 runs 15 residues. The V gene's germline CDR1 is MDHEN and CDR2 SYDVKM. The CDR3 nucleotides read TGTGCCAGCAGTATAACTAGCGGGACACGCAATGAGCAGTTCTTC. Amino acid sequence: CASSITSGTRNEQFF.

The chain combines TRBV6-5 with TRBJ1-6; 11 bases map to TRBD1. This CDR3 is 14 amino acids long. Germline V gene lookup returns CDR1 MNHEY and CDR2 SVGAGI. The V gene end was trimmed by 7 bases and the J gene end by 8 bases; junction bases not matched to a gene: 4. In nucleotides, the CDR3 is TGTGCCAGCAAACAGGGACAGGGGGATTCACCCCTCCACTTT. Translation: CASKQGQGDSPLHF.